The present TCR beta chain was sequenced within a study of blood T cell repertoires in COVID-19. Data came from immunoSEQ multiplex PCR; TCRdb stores just in-frame clones and leaves some out. Of roughly 100,000 clones detected, roughly four fifths appear once; the ten largest clones hold under 8%. The CDR3 consists of 15 residues. V shed 4 bases, J shed 3 bases, and the junction held 5 bases outside the gene matches. CDR1 LNHNV and CDR2 YYDKDF come from the germline V gene (reference sequence). The source material was peripheral blood. The rearrangement joins TRBV15 to TRBJ2-7; 11 bases line up with TRBD1. The sequence came from a man of 80 years or more with COVID-19, enrolled during active disease. CDR3 coding DNA: TGTGCCACCAGCAAACGGACAGGGGGCAGCTACGAGCAGTACTTC. Translating it yields CATSKRTGGSYEQYF.